The present entry profiles one T cell receptor (beta chain) with its context. There is no known antigen for this receptor. No base qualities exist here, and no much larger clone lies one base off it. The sample is drawn from a study of OX40 agonist ivuxolimab in advanced cancers. With respect to the entire study: Ivuxolimab was an agonistic, fully human IgG2 monoclonal antibody directed against OX40 (CD134), a costimulatory receptor. Intravenous ivuxolimab was administered to patients every 2 weeks at six dose levels: 0.01, 0.1, 0.3, 1.5, 3 and 10 mg/kg. Among the approximately 50 dose-escalation patients, about 19 had hepatocellular carcinoma, roughly 15 melanoma, 9 renal cell carcinoma and 9 head and neck cancer. A male proportion of approximately 83% and a mean age of around 60 years, ranging from about 20 to 80, were recorded for the dose-escalation cohort. Prior anti-PD-1, anti-PD-L1 or anti-CTLA-4 therapy was permitted, and checkpoint inhibitors had been received by about 36% of dose-escalation patients. Three dose-escalation patients achieved partial responses, one with hepatocellular carcinoma and two with cutaneous melanoma. The purpose of peripheral TCRbeta sequencing was to test whether ivuxolimab changed TCR sequence diversity and led to clonal T-cell expansion. The paper reports the monotherapy dose-escalation portion (N ≈ 50 patients) of the phase I ivuxolimab trial.

To sequence the TCRbeta CDR3 region, genomic DNA was isolated from the sorted cells. The immunoSEQ Assay was used for sequencing of TCRbeta CDR3 regions. Entries here come from immuneACCESS through TCRdb and include only in-frame sequences with V and J called. Some clones fail to appear in such tables; in the studies checked, an unresolved V gene covers under half of the shortfall, and the cause of the remainder is unknown. This sample has approximately 17,000 clones in its table, and approximately 70% of those were observed once. The ten largest clones take up under 20% of the sample. The full study reports these points: After ivuxolimab, expanded clones were on average more numerous among CD8+ T cells than among CD4+ T cells. At doses of 0.1 to 3.0 mg/kg, clonal expansion of both CD4+ and CD8+ T cells in blood was seen between baseline and week 6. In the 0.1-3.0 mg/kg groups, partial responders were among the patients with the lowest normalized peripheral clonal expansion, particularly in CD8+ T cells. The antigen specificity of the clonally expanded peripheral T cells was not determined. Low levels of normalized T-cell clonal expansion were also seen in some nonresponding patients.

Patients with a history of autoimmune disease or receiving systemic immunosuppression were excluded from the trial. In every dose cohort, peripheral blood was drawn for TCR sequencing at baseline, cycle 4 day 1, and cycle 7 day 1. Samples were obtained from an open-label, multicenter, first-in-human phase I dose-escalation trial of ivuxolimab. Adults with locally advanced or metastatic melanoma, renal cell carcinoma, hepatocellular carcinoma or head and neck squamous cell carcinoma were enrolled in the trial. Before TCR sequencing, CD4+ T cells and CD8+ T cells from peripheral blood were sorted into separate populations. The clonotype was recovered from an adult with an advanced solid tumor such as melanoma, head and neck, liver or kidney cancer. The sequences come from CD4+ or CD8+ T cells sorted from blood, collected in a trial of the OX40 agonist ivuxolimab.

Here the CDR3 is given as CASSLSIGGGTDTQYF. The nucleotide sequence reads TGTGCCAGCAGCTTATCGATCGGGGGTGGCACAGATACGCAGTATTTT. The chain is encoded by TRBV7-3 joined to TRBJ2-3; possibly the D gene is TRBD2, per 6 matching bases. In the germline V gene, CDR1 corresponds to SGHTA and CDR2 to FQGTGA. The junction shows trimming of 2 bases on V and 1 base on J, plus 13 bases between the germline ends. The CDR3 spans 16 residues, from the cysteine through the phenylalanine. The DNA shown is the 48-base CDR3, in frame from base 1.